This paragraph covers one T cell receptor (beta chain) sequence. This entry comes from a study of blood T cell repertoires in COVID-19. Study-wide context: Samples taken during acute and convalescent COVID-19 were collected in the United States, Italy and Spain. PBMCs, B-cell-depleted T cells, or T cells were the source of the cDNA or gDNA that made up the material.

The CDR3 has 15 amino acids. The junction had 9 bases not matched to a gene; V was cut back by 5 bases and J by 5 bases. Germline V gene sequence: CDR1 MNHNY, CDR2 SVGAGI (reference sequence). Per the original data handling: Amplification from reference gene primers served as the basis for estimated nucleated cell counts. Assay used: immunoSEQ multiplex PCR; TCRdb lists only in-frame clones, some missing. From that table come the V and J calls and clone size; the DNA was used to work out D and trimming. The sample records under 25,000 clones, around nine tenths being singletons. Material: peripheral blood. The clonotype was recovered from a human donor in a cohort sampled during active COVID-19. The chain links TRBV6-6 to TRBJ1-1; 9 bases are a match to TRBD1. CDR3 in DNA: TGTGCCAGCAGTACGGAACAGGGGGCAGGGACTGAAGCTTTCTTT. Encoded protein: CASSTEQGAGTEAFF.